This T cell receptor beta chain was retrieved from a study of PD-1 blockade in classical Hodgkin lymphoma. Study in general: Nivolumab dosing for patients was 3 mg/kg, administered intravenously every 2 weeks.

Study-wide results and caveats: Baseline diversity in complete responders resembled that of newly diagnosed patients. No one has yet defined what causes the repertoire differences, which may be disease activity or prior therapy. At C4D1, TCR diversity had climbed significantly for CD4+ cells, though not for CD8+ cells.

J was trimmed by 1 base and V by 1 base; bases with no gene match: 3. Per the germline V gene, CDR1 is MDHEN and CDR2 is SYDVKM. There are 16 residues in the CDR3. Assay: immunoSEQ multiplex PCR; the TCRdb copy retains only in-frame clones and omits some. The profile shows 35,000 to 50,000 clones, about 70% of them singletons. Time point defined: cycle 4 day 1 (C4D1), after about 6 weeks of nivolumab. Following autologous stem cell transplantation, relapse occurred in every patient, and exposure to brentuximab vedotin varied. As to this clone: What it binds is unknown.

Sequenced here: peripheral blood mononuclear cells (PBMCs), sampled before the fourth cycle of nivolumab. The rearrangement uses TRBV28 and TRBJ2-2, with 7 bases identical to TRBD1. The source is a human donor with classical Hodgkin lymphoma. CDR3 sequence (DNA): TGTGCCAGCAGTTTATCAGGGACAGAGAACACCGGGGAGCTGTTTTTT. Encoded protein: CASSLSGTENTGELFF.